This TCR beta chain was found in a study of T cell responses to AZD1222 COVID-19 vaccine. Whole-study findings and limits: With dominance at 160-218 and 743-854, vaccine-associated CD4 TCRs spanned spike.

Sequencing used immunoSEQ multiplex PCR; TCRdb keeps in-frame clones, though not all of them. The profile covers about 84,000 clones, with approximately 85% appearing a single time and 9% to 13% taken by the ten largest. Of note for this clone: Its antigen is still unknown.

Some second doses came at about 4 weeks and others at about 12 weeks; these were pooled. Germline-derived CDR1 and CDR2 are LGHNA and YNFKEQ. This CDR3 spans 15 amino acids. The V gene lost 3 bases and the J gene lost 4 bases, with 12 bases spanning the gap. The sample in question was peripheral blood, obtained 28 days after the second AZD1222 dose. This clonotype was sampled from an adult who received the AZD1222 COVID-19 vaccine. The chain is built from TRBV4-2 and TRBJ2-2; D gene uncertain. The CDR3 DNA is TGTGCCAGCAGCCAGGTAACAAAACCCACCGGGGAGCTGTTTTTT. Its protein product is CASSQVTKPTGELFF.